The 28 T cell receptor beta chains below all came from one sample that was sequenced in a study of T cell changes during pregnancy in multiple sclerosis. The method was immunoSEQ multiplex PCR; TCRdb's version includes in-frame clones alone and lacks a portion of them. The data contain 71,000 or so clones, approximately 94% of them singletons. The source was peripheral blood, collected in the third trimester of pregnancy. These receptor sequences come from a female donor with multiple sclerosis, enrolled in a pregnancy study.

This clone was seen a few times. The V gene is TRBV6-4, the J gene TRBJ2-7, with 7 bases identical to TRBD2. The CDR3 length is 12 residues. The germline V gene encodes CDR1 MRHNA and CDR2 SNTAGT. The ends lost 11 bases at V and 3 bases at J; junction bases unmatched: 7. As DNA, the CDR3 is TGTGCCGGGGGGGTCGGAAACTACGAGCAGTACTTC. Translated: CAGGVGNYEQYF.

This clone was detected once. The rearrangement links TRBV6-5 to TRBJ2-7; TRBD2 matches at 8 bases. The CDR3 has 16 residues. CDR1 is MNHEY and CDR2 is SVGAGI in the germline V gene. Trimming cost V 0 bases and J 7 bases; bases outside gene matches: 11. This CDR3 is CASSYSSLAGTGEQYF. The CDR3 bases are TGTGCCAGCAGTTACTCTAGCTTAGCGGGAACGGGGGAGCAGTACTTC.

The genes are TRBV6-1 and TRBJ2-7; 8 bases agree with TRBD1. Trimming at V came to 4 bases and at J to 3 bases, leaving 8 bases not matched to a gene. The CDR3 length is 15 residues. Germline V CDR1 and CDR2: MNHNS, SASEGT. The CDR3 region has the DNA TGTGCCAGCAGTGCCGAGACAGGGGCCTACTACGAGCAGTACTTC. Translated, it gives CASSAETGAYYEQYF.

The chain recombines TRBV18 with TRBJ2-1; 9 positions match TRBD2. J gave up 1 base and V 3 bases, and 7 bases lay outside the gene matches. The germline CDR1 and CDR2 sequences are KGHSH and LQKENI. CDR3 length equals 17 residues. In DNA form, the CDR3 reads TGTGCCAGCTCACCTTACATAGCGGGAGAGTCCTACAATGAGCAGTTCTTC. This codes for CASSPYIAGESYNEQFF.

The rearrangement joins TRBV29-1 to TRBJ1-1; D gene unclear. The CDR3 is 12 amino acids. Germline assignment: CDR1 SQVTM and CDR2 ANQGSEA. The V gene lost 5 bases and the J gene lost 1 base, with 8 bases spanning the gap. CDR3 sequence reads: CSVQPGNTEAFF. The CDR3 bases are TGCAGCGTTCAACCAGGGAACACTGAAGCTTTCTTT.

The gene calls are TRBV4-1 and TRBJ1-2; tentative D call: TRBD1 (6 bases). This CDR3 contains 17 residues. V lost 0 bases and J lost 2, with 16 bases in between. CDR1 MGHRA and CDR2 YSYEKL come from the germline V gene. Here the CDR3 DNA reads TGCGCCAGCAGCCAAGAACCTCCAGGGGCGGGCAACTATGGCTACACCTTC. Its protein product is CASSQEPPGAGNYGYTF.

The genes are TRBV7-3 and TRBJ1-2, with a weak D call TRBD1 (6 bases). With 4 bases removed from V and 4 bases from J, the gap between germline ends came to 13 bases. The CDR3 runs 14 residues. The germline CDR1 and CDR2 sequences are SGHTA and FQGTGA. The CDR3 nucleotides read TGTGCCAGCAGCTCACTCGGACAGCTCTATGGCTACACCTTC. Its protein is CASSSLGQLYGYTF.

The chain links TRBV19 to TRBJ2-3, with 7 bases lining up with TRBD2. V trimming: 3 bases; J trimming: 4 bases; junction bases outside the gene matches: 7. This CDR3 has 15 residues. Germline V lookup: CDR1 LNHDA, CDR2 SQIVND (reference sequence). The CDR3 nucleotides read TGTGCCAGTAGTATTAGGACTAGAGCGGCAGATACGCAGTATTTT. Residues: CASSIRTRAADTQYF.

This clone has only one observation. The J gene is TRBJ2-5, the V gene TRBV7-2; D perhaps matches TRBD2 (5 bases). Trimming stripped 0 bases from V and 5 bases from J, with 7 bases between. The CDR3 loop spans 13 amino acids. The germline V gene encodes CDR1 SGHTA and CDR2 FQGNSA. This chain's CDR3 is CASSLAWRETQYF. CDR3 bases: TGTGCCAGCAGCTTAGCCTGGAGGGAGACCCAGTACTTC.

V is TRBV27 and J is TRBJ1-1; possible D gene TRBD1, 6 bases. Trimming shortened V by 6 bases and J by 8 bases, and 13 bases separated the two germline ends. CDR3 length equals 12 residues. CDR1 MNHEY and CDR2 SMNVEV come from the germline V gene (reference sequence). CDR3 loop: CASRTPTGEAFF. In DNA, the CDR3 is TGTGCCAGCAGAACCCCTACAGGGGAAGCTTTCTTT.

The sample holds a few counts of this clone. The rearrangement uses TRBV5-1 and TRBJ1-5; 7 bases are a match to TRBD1. The V segment lost 5 bases and the J segment 6 bases; nucleotides outside the gene matches: 14. Germline CDR1 and CDR2: SGHRS and YFSETQ. The CDR3 loop spans 16 amino acids. The CDR3 sequence: CASSFGRGGTGQPQHF. In nucleotides, the CDR3 is TGCGCCAGCAGTTTTGGCCGAGGGGGCACGGGTCAGCCCCAGCATTTT.

This chain connects TRBV5-1 to TRBJ2-3; unclear D gene. CDR1 is SGHRS and CDR2 is YFSETQ in the germline V gene. V was trimmed by 0 bases and J by 2 bases, leaving 7 bases between them. This CDR3 comprises 14 residues. The CDR3 nucleotides read TGCGCCAGCAGCTTGGGTCAGGACACAGATACGCAGTATTTT. Amino acid sequence: CASSLGQDTDTQYF.

This rearrangement joins TRBV7-6 to TRBJ2-3; possibly TRBD1 for D (5 bases). CDR3 length: 16 residues. Per germline, CDR1 SGHVS and CDR2 FNYEAQ. V was trimmed by 2 bases and J by 2 bases, leaving 14 bases between them. The CDR3 coding sequence is TGTGCCAGCAGCTTATCTTCGGCAGGGAACACAGATACGCAGTATTTT. Translated: CASSLSSAGNTDTQYF.

The chain couples TRBV9 to TRBJ1-4, with 9 bases that match TRBD1. The CDR3 covers 15 residues. Germline CDR1 and CDR2: SGDLS and YYNGEE. Losses at the gene ends were 3 bases for V and 7 bases for J; bases not matched to a gene: 7. As DNA, the CDR3 is TGTGCCAGCAGCGGAACAGGGGGCGTTTTTGAAAAACTGTTTTTT. Translated: CASSGTGGVFEKLFF.

The J gene is TRBJ2-7, the V gene TRBV5-6, with D possibly TRBD1 on 6 matching bases. The CDR3 sequence is 12 residues long. The germline V gene has CDR1 SGHDT and CDR2 YYEEEE. Trimming removed 4 bases from V and 5 bases from J, with 10 bases in between. In nucleotides, the CDR3 is TGTGCCAGCAGCACCGGGACACACGAGCAGTACTTC. Amino acids: CASSTGTHEQYF. Full variable domain (rest looked up from reference TRBV5-6 and TRBJ2-7): DAGVTQSPTHLIKTRGQQVTLRCSPKSGHDTVSWYQQALGQGPQFIFQYYEEEERQRGNFPDRFSGHQFPNYSSELNVNALLLGDSALYLCASSTGTHEQYFGPGTRLTVT.

The chain joins TRBV27 to TRBJ2-4, with 8 bases fitting TRBD1. Germline V CDR1 and CDR2: MNHEY, SMNVEV (reference sequence). CDR3 length equals 15 residues. The J segment lost 6 bases and the V segment lost 5 bases, leaving 9 bases of the junction unmatched. The CDR3 DNA reads TGTGCCAGCAGTCCCCGGGACAGGATACCAAACATTCAGTACTTC. Encoded protein: CASSPRDRIPNIQYF.

The rearrangement uses TRBV4-1 and TRBJ2-7, with 9 positions matching TRBD2. CDR3 size: 16 residues. CDR1 is MGHRA, CDR2 YSYEKL, per germline. The trim removed 1 base at V and 3 bases at J, leaving 7 bases unmatched. CDR3 nucleotide sequence: TGCGCCAGCAGCCAAGTGTTTGGTAGCGGGGGCTACGAGCAGTACTTC. Encoded protein: CASSQVFGSGGYEQYF.

The chain recombines TRBV18 with TRBJ2-7, with D perhaps matching TRBD1 (6 bases). There are 15 residues in the CDR3. Germline V lookup: CDR1 KGHSH, CDR2 LQKENI. The ends were cut back, 2 bases at V and 3 bases at J, with 14 bases in the middle. CDR3 amino acids: CASSPGAGENYEQYF. CDR3 nucleotide sequence: TGTGCCAGCTCACCAGGCGCAGGGGAAAACTACGAGCAGTACTTC.

V usage is TRBV10-3 and J usage is TRBJ2-6, with D unclear. Per the germline V gene, CDR1 is ENHRY and CDR2 is SYGVKD. V shed 3 bases and J shed 0 bases, with 6 bases lying between them. The CDR3 runs 15 residues. The CDR3: CAISEEVSGANVLTF. CDR3 nucleotides: TGTGCCATCAGTGAAGAGGTCTCTGGGGCCAACGTCCTGACTTTC.

The chain carries TRBV12-5 and TRBJ1-4, with 7 positions matching TRBD1. The CDR3 covers 15 residues. CDR1 LGHNT and CDR2 FRNRAP come from the germline V gene. The trim removed 2 bases at V and 8 bases at J, leaving 8 bases unmatched. CDR3 sequence reads: CASGLPRQGGEKLFF. DNA for the CDR3: TGTGCTAGTGGTTTGCCACGACAGGGCGGGGAAAAACTGTTTTTT.

V is TRBV12-5 and J is TRBJ1-2, with no clear D. The germline V gene encodes CDR1 LGHNT and CDR2 FRNRAP. This CDR3 comprises 14 residues. V lost 5 bases and J lost 4, with 14 bases in between. The CDR3: CASGISGGSYGYTF. For the CDR3, the DNA is TGTGCTAGTGGTATATCAGGTGGCAGCTATGGCTACACCTTC.

This clone was counted once. The chain couples TRBV2 to TRBJ2-4; a weak D match, TRBD1 (5 bases). Germline CDR1 and CDR2: SNHLY and FYNNEI. The germline V and J ends were trimmed by 4 bases and 9 bases, with 19 bases remaining between them. The CDR3 has 15 residues. The CDR3 DNA is TGTGCCAGCAGTGGGGGCGACTGGGCTAGGGGCATTCAGTACTTC. Its translation: CASSGGDWARGIQYF.

The chain uses TRBV7-9 and TRBJ2-3; 7 nucleotides line up with TRBD2. After removal of 5 bases from V and 0 bases from J, the junction contained 8 bases not matched to a gene. The CDR3 contains 16 residues. Looked up from germline, CDR1 is SEHNR and CDR2 is FQNEAQ (reference sequence). The CDR3 loop reads CASSPALAESTDTQYF. The CDR3 nucleotides read TGTGCCAGCAGCCCGGCCCTAGCGGAAAGCACAGATACGCAGTATTTT.

J is TRBJ2-3 and V is TRBV2; TRBD2 aligns across 8 bases. CDR3 length: 14 residues. Trimming cost V 5 bases and J 4 bases; bases outside gene matches: 5. Germline loops: CDR1 SNHLY, CDR2 FYNNEI. The DNA for the CDR3 is TGTGCCAGCAGTAGCGGGAGAGACGCAGATACGCAGTATTTT. Its translation is CASSSGRDADTQYF.

The chain joins TRBV6-5 to TRBJ2-1; TRBD2 is a possible D gene (5 bases). The V and J ends lost 3 bases and 0 bases respectively, with 9 bases between them. The CDR3 is 15 residues long. The germline V gene has CDR1 MNHEY and CDR2 SVGAGI. CDR3 nucleotides: TGTGCCAGCAGTTATCTTGGGAGCTCCTACAATGAGCAGTTCTTC. Its translation is CASSYLGSSYNEQFF.

The chain uses TRBV5-1 and TRBJ2-1, with 10 bases matching TRBD1. The CDR3 sequence is 16 residues long. Germline V gene data show CDR1 as SGHRS and CDR2 as YFSETQ. The V segment lost 3 bases and the J segment 3 bases; nucleotides outside the gene matches: 6. The CDR3 loop reads CASSSSRTGGYNEQFF. The CDR3 bases are TGCGCCAGCAGCTCCTCTAGGACAGGGGGCTACAATGAGCAGTTCTTC.

The CDR3 loop is CASSYGLLAAYEQYF. The CDR3 nucleotides read TGCGCCAGCAGCTATGGACTTTTGGCTGCCTACGAGCAGTACTTC. The rearrangement uses TRBV5-1 and TRBJ2-7, with D maybe TRBD2 (5 bases). The CDR3 has 15 amino acids. CDR1 and CDR2 (germline): SGHRS, YFSETQ. The V end was cut by 3 bases, the J end by 2 bases, with 15 bases between.

The V and J genes are TRBV6-5 and TRBJ2-3; D unclear. This CDR3 is 15 amino acids long. Germline V gene sequence: CDR1 MNHEY, CDR2 SVGAGI. Trimming cost V 2 bases and J 0 bases, with 9 bases left between them. The CDR3 region is CASSYGQTSTDTQYF. The DNA for the CDR3 is TGTGCCAGCAGTTACGGCCAGACTAGCACAGATACGCAGTATTTT.